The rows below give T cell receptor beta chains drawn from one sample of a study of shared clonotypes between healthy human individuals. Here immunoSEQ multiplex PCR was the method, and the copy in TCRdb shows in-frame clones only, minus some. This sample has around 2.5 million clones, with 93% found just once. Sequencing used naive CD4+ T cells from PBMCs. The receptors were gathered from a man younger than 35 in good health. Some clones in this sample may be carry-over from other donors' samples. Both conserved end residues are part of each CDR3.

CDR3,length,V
CALTGTAGETQYF,13,TRBV30
CASSIARDNEQFF,13,TRBV6-5
CASSTNRDSRTYEQYF,16,TRBV25-1
CASRQGDQPQHF,12,TRBV19
CAIRGRGDLNTEAFF,15,TRBV10-3
CASARPYHF,9,TRBV28
CASSPPDGLGRNTIYF,16,TRBV18
CSVGRLGEEQYF,12,TRBV29-1
CASRPRHGGSNYEQYF,16,TRBV28
CASSLGREPSSTDTQYF,17,TRBV5-6
CASSLGLAYNEQFF,14,TRBV7-2
CASSLAVRVGDTQYF,15,TRBV5-1
CASSLGLGSYNEQFF,15,TRBV7-3
CASSEWADYGYTF,13,TRBV6-1
CASSFAASSYNEQFF,15,TRBV7-2
CASSVRPGAVVLMEAFF,17,TRBV2
CASSSPGRNQPQHF,14,TRBV7-9
CASGETDEQFF,11,TRBV12-1
CASSETGPEGTQYF,14,TRBV2
CSVTLLVTYEQYF,13,TRBV29-1
CASSLATNTDTQYF,14,TRBV5-1
CASSPRQSYNEQFF,14,TRBV18
CASSLALAGGTDTQYF,16,TRBV11-2
CASSKERTGAYQETQYF,17,TRBV21-1
CASSAGTSSGNTIYF,15,TRBV6-1
CASSFELRDSYEQYF,15,TRBV7-9
CASKSGAGEETQYF,14,TRBV5-4
CASSGVLGATEAFF,14,TRBV6-1
CASSALRGYTF,11,TRBV6-1
CAIRSDSSGTGELFF,15,TRBV10-3
CASSLWRGGKNIQYF,15,TRBV28
CASSIGGSRPDTQYF,15,TRBV5-1